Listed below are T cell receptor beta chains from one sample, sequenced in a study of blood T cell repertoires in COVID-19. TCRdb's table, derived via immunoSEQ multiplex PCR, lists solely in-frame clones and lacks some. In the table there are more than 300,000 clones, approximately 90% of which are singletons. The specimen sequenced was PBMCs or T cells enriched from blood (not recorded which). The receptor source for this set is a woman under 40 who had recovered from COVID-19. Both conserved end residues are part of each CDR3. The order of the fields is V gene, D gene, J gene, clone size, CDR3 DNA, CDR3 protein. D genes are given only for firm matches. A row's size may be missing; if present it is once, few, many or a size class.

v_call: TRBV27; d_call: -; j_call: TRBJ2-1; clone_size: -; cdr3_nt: TGTGCCAGCAGTTACGGCTCCTACAATGAGCAGTTCTTC; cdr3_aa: CASSYGSYNEQFF
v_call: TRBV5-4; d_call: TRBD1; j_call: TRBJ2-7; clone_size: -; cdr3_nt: TGTGCCAGCAGCTTGGCCCCAGGGGGCTCCTACGAGCAGTACTTC; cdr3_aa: CASSLAPGGSYEQYF
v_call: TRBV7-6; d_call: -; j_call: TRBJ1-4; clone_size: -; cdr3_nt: TGTGCCAGCAGCCCATCCCGACAATTAACTAATGAAAAACTGTTTTTT; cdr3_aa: CASSPSRQLTNEKLFF
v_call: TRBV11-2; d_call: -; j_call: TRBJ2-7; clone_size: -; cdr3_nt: TGTGCCAGCAGCGCCGACTACTACGAGCAGTACTTC; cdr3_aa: CASSADYYEQYF
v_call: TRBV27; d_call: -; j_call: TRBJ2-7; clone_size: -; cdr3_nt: TGTGCCAGCGGAGGGCCAGACTACGAGCAGTACTTC; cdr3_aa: CASGGPDYEQYF
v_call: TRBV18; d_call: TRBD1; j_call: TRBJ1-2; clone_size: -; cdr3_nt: TGTGCCAGCTCACCAGGCCCGGCAGGGGGCCGGATATTCTATGGCTACACCTTC; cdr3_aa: CASSPGPAGGRIFYGYTF
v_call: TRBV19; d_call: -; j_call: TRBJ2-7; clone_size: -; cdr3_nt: TGTGCCAGTAGTTCCGCCGGGACTTTGGGTGCCGAGCAGTACTTC; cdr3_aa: CASSSAGTLGAEQYF
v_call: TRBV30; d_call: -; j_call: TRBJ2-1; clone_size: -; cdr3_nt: TGTGCCTGGAGTGTACTCGTCAATGAGCAGTTCTTC; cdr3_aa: CAWSVLVNEQFF
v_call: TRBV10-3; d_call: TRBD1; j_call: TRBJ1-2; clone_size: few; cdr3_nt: TGTGCCATCAGTGAGGGCACAGGGGGCTATGACTATGGCTACACCTTC; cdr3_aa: CAISEGTGGYDYGYTF
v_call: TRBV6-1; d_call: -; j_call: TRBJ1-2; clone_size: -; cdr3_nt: TGTGCCAGCAGTGACACATCCAACTATGGCTACACCTTC; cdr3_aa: CASSDTSNYGYTF
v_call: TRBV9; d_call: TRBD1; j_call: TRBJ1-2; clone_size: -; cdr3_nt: TGTGCCAGCAGCGTGGGACAGGGCGGGCATGGAGGCTACACCTTC; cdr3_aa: CASSVGQGGHGGYTF
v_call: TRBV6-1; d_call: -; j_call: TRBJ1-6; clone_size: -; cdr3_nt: TGTGCCAGCAGTGAGGGAAGGCAGGGAAGATATAATTCACCCCTCCACTTT; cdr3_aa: CASSEGRQGRYNSPLHF
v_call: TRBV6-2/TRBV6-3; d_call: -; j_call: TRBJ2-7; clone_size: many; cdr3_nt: TGTGCCAGCAGCCCCACGGGAGCCTACGAGCAGTACTTC; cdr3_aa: CASSPTGAYEQYF
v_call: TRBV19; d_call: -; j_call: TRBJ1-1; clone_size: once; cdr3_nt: TGTGCCAGTAGTATAGGACGGGATGGCACTGAAGCTTTCTTT; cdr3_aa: CASSIGRDGTEAFF
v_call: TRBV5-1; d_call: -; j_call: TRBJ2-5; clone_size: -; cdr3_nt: TGCGCCAGCAGCGTACCCGGGGTCAAAGAGACCCAGTACTTC; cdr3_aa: CASSVPGVKETQYF
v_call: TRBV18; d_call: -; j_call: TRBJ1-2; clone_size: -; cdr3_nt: TGTGCCAGCTCACCTATCGAGGCGAACTATGGCTACACCTTC; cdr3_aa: CASSPIEANYGYTF
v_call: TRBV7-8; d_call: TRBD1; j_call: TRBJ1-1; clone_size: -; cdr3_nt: TGTGCCAGCAGCTTATCACAGGGGCTGGCCACTGAAGCTTTCTTT; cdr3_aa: CASSLSQGLATEAFF
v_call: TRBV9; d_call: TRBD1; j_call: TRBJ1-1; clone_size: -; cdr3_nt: TGTGCCAGCAGCACAGGGGGAGGGATCACTGAAGCTTTCTTT; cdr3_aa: CASSTGGGITEAFF
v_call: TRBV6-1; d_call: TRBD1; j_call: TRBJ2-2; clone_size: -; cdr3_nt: TGTGCCAGCAGGCCGGACAGGGGTGACGGGGAGCTGTTTTTT; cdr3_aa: CASRPDRGDGELFF
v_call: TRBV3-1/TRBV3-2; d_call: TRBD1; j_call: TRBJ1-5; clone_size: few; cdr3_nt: TGTGCCAGCAGCCAAGATAGCAGGGGGCACAGTCAGCCCCAGCATTTT; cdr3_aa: CASSQDSRGHSQPQHF
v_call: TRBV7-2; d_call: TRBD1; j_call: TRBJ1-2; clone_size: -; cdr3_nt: TGTGCCAGCAGCTCGAAGGACAGGGTTTATGGCTACACCTTC; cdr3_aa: CASSSKDRVYGYTF
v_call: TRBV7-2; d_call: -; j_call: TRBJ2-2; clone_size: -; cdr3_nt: TGTGCCAGCAGCACTAACACCGGGGAGCTGTTTTTT; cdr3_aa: CASSTNTGELFF
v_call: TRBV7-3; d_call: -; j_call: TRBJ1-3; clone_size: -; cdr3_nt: TGTGCCAGCAGCTTAGGGGCATACTCTGGAAACACCATATATTTT; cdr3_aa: CASSLGAYSGNTIYF
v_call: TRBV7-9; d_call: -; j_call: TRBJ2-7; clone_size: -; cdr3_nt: TGTGCCAGCAGCTTAGAACTAGACTACGAGCAGTACTTC; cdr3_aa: CASSLELDYEQYF
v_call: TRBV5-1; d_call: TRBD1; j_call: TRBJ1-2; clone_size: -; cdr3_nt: TGCGCCAGCAGCTTCGACAGGGGCGGTGGCTACACCTTC; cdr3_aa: CASSFDRGGGYTF
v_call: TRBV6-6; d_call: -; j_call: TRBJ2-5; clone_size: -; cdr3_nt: TGTGCCAGCAGTTACCCATCCGCCAGCCAAGAGACCCAGTACTTC; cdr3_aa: CASSYPSASQETQYF
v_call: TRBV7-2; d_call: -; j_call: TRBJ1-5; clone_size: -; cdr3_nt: TGTGCCAGCAATTCAGGGGCCCTCAATCAGCCCCAGCATTTT; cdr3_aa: CASNSGALNQPQHF
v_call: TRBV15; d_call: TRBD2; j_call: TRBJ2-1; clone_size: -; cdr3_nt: TGTGCCACCAGCAGTTTTGCGGGGGGGCCCTCGAATGAGCAGTTCTTC; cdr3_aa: CATSSFAGGPSNEQFF
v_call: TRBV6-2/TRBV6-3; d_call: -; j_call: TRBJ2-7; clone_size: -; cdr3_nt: TGTGCCAGCAGCGTTGGAGTAATCTCCTACGAGCAGTACTTC; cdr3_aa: CASSVGVISYEQYF
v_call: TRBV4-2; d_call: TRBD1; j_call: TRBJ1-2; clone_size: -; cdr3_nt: TGTGCCAGCAGCCAGGCCCGGGGACAGGACTCTTCTTATGGCTACACCTTC; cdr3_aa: CASSQARGQDSSYGYTF
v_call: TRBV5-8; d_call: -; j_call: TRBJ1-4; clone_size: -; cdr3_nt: TGTGCCAGCAGCTTGGCAGAGCAGAGGAATGAAAAACTGTTTTTT; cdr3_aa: CASSLAEQRNEKLFF
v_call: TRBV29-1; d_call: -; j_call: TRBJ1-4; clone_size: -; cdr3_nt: TGCAGCGTGGGCCGCCTCGCCGGTGAAAAACTGTTTTTT; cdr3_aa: CSVGRLAGEKLFF
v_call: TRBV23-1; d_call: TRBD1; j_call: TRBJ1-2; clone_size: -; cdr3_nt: TGCGCCAGCAGTCAGACAGGGCACACCTTC; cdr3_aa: CASSQTGHTF
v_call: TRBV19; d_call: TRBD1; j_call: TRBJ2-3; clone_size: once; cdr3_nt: TGTGCCAGTACTCAGGGGGCGGAAGATACGCAGTATTTT; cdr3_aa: CASTQGAEDTQYF
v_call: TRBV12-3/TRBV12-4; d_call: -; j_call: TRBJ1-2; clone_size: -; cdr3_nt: TGTGCCAGCAGTTTGGTGGGGGCGAACGGCTACACCTTC; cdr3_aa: CASSLVGANGYTF
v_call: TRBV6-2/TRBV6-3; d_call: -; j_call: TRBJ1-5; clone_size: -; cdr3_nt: TGTGCCAGCAGTTACGCGGCTACGTTCCCGCCCCAGCATTTT; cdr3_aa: CASSYAATFPPQHF
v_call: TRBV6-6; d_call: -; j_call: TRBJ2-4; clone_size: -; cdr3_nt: TGTGCCAGCTCCTGGGCGGCAGGGGCCAAAAACATTCAGTACTTC; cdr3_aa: CASSWAAGAKNIQYF
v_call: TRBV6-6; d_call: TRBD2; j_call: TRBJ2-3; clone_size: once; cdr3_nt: TGTGCCAGCAGTCCGGTACTTACTGCGGGGGGCTCGAGCGGTACGCAGTATTTT; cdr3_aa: CASSPVLTAGGSSGTQYF
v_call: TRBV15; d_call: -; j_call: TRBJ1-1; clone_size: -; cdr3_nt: TGTGCCACCAGGCTAGACAGTCTGAACACTGAAGCTTTCTTT; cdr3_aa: CATRLDSLNTEAFF
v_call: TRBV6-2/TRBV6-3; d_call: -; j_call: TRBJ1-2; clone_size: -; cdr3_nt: TGTGCCAGCAGTTCCCGCCGACCTTTTAGGAGTGGCTACACCTTC; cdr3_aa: CASSSRRPFRSGYTF
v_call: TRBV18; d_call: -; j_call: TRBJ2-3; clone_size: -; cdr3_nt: TGTGCCAGCTCACCAACCCCCAGGGATACGCAGTATTTT; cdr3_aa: CASSPTPRDTQYF
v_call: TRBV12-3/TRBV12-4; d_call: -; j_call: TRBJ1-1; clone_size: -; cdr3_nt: TGTGCCAGCAATCAGGGAGGCAGCACTGAAGCTTTCTTT; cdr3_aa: CASNQGGSTEAFF
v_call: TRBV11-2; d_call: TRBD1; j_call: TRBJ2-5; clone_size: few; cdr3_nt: TGTGCCAGCAGCTCATTTGTGGGACAGGGGCTCCAAGAGACCCAGTACTTC; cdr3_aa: CASSSFVGQGLQETQYF
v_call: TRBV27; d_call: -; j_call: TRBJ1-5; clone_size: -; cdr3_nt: TGTGCCAGCAGTTTATCGGGCCCTTATCAGCCCCAGCATTTT; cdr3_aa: CASSLSGPYQPQHF
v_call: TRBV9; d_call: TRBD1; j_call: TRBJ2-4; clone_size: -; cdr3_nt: TGTGCCAGCAGCCGGACAGGGGAGAACATTCAGTACTTC; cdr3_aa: CASSRTGENIQYF
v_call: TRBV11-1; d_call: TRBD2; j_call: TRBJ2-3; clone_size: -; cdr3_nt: TGTGCCAGCAGCCTCCAACGGGGGGGGAGCACAGATACGCAGTATTTT; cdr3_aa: CASSLQRGGSTDTQYF
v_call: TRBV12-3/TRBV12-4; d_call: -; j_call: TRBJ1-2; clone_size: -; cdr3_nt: TGTGCCAGCAGCCGAAAGACAGAACATGGCTACACCTTC; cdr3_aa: CASSRKTEHGYTF
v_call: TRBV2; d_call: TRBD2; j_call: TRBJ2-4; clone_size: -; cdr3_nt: TGTGCCAGCAACCGGGGACTAGCAGGCATTCAGTACTTC; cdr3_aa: CASNRGLAGIQYF
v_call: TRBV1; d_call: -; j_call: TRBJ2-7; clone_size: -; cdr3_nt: TGCACCAGCAGCCAAGCCTCCTACCATCCCTACGAGCAGTACTTC; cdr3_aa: CTSSQASYHPYEQYF
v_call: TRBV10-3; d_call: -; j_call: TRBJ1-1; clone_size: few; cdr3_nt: TGTGCCATCAGTGAGTTGGGGGCTGGCACTGAAGCTTTCTTT; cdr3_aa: CAISELGAGTEAFF
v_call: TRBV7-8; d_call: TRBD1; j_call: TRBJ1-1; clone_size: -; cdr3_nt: TGTGCCAGCAGCCGACAGGGGTACACTGAAGCTTTCTTT; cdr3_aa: CASSRQGYTEAFF
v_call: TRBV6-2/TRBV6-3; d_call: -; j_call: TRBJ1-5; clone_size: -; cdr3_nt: TGTGCCAGCAGTTACTCGAGGGTAGGCAATCAGCCCCAGCATTTT; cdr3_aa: CASSYSRVGNQPQHF